The subject of this entry is one T cell receptor beta chain. The antigen is undetermined. This sample was taken from a study of cytomegalovirus exposure and HLA in healthy donors. About the research overall: Earlier sequencing of 150 million to 200 million T cells yielded around 100 million unique TCR beta sequences.

This PCR relied on a set of 60 Vbeta primers and 13 Jbeta primers. Assay used: immunoSEQ multiplex PCR; TCRdb lists only in-frame clones, some missing. The table includes tens of thousands of clones, roughly four fifths detected once. This CDR3 is built from 14 residues. Germline loops: CDR1 SGHTA, CDR2 FQGNSA. The ends were cut back, 5 bases at V and 1 base at J, with 12 bases in the middle. Findings and caveats of the study: Of the V segments, some could not be distinguished, including TRBV6-2 and TRBV6-3, and were excluded. Many donors shared some public TCRs, even though most TCR sequences were rare. A later analysis reportedly found that, within productive TCRs, an Asian-associated ancestry cluster had fewer N-insertions than the mean observed across the approximately 600 donors.

The chain carries TRBV7-2 and TRBJ2-7, with a weak D call TRBD1 (6 bases). This TCR was sampled from a woman younger than 45 in good health and CMV-seropositive. The sample taken for sequencing was PBMCs. In DNA form, the CDR3 reads TGTGCCAGCAGCATAACAGGGATATCCTACGAGCAGTACTTC. Protein sequence: CASSITGISYEQYF.